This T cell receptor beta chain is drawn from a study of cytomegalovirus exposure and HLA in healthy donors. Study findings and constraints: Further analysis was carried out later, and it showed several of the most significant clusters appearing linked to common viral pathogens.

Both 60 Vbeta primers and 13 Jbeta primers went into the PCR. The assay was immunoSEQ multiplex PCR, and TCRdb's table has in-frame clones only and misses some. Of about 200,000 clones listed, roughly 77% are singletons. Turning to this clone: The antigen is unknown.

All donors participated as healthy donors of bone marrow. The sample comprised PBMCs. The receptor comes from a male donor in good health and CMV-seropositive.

CDR3 loop: CASSPGTENTEAFF. In nucleotides, the CDR3 is TGTGCCAGCTCACCGGGGACAGAGAACACTGAAGCTTTCTTT. The chain is built from TRBV18 and TRBJ1-1, with 7 bases matching TRBD1. Per germline, CDR1 KGHSH and CDR2 LQKENI. CDR3 length: 14 amino acids. Losses at the gene ends were 3 bases for V and 1 base for J; bases not matched to a gene: 2.